These 20 T cell receptor beta chains were sequenced from one sample in a study of CD8+CD57+ T cells in acquired aplastic anemia. Researchers used genomic DNA as the template to profile TCR beta VDJ and CDR3. TCRdb re-analysed the reads in MiXCR, keeping a single row per CDR3 protein. The table lists about 160,000 distinct CDR3 sequences, roughly two thirds of them singletons. In patients chosen for sequencing, flow cytometry had shown CD8+CD57+ cell expansion. Material for sequencing was sorted CD4+, CD8+, or CD8+CD57+ T cells (not recorded which) from PBMCs. The receptor source for this set is a human donor with aplastic anemia.

The J gene is TRBJ1-1, the V gene TRBV5-6; D not resolved. The V gene's germline CDR1 is SGHDT and CDR2 YYEEEE. With 0 bases removed from V and 1 base from J, the gap between germline ends came to 7 bases. This CDR3 is built from 14 residues. The CDR3, as DNA: TGTGCCAGCAGCTTGGGACGGTCGAACACTGAAGCTTTCTTT. It codes for CASSLGRSNTEAFF.

The rearrangement uses TRBV19 and TRBJ2-5; 14 positions match TRBD2. The germline gives CDR1 LNHDA, CDR2 SQIVND (reference sequence). V lost 5 bases to trimming and J lost 5 bases; unmatched junction nucleotides: 10. There are 17 residues in the CDR3. In DNA form, the CDR3 reads TGTGCCAGTAGTCGCTCTCGGACTAGCGGGGGGCTGGAGACCCAGTACTTC. Residues: CASSRSRTSGGLETQYF.

The rearrangement uses TRBV7-8 and TRBJ2-1, with D unresolved. The V gene's germline CDR1 is SGHVS and CDR2 FQNEAQ. The ends were cut back, 8 bases at V and 7 bases at J, with 27 bases in the middle. The CDR3 is 17 amino acids. In DNA form, the CDR3 reads TGTGCCAGCCAGCCAAGCCAAGTCCTGGCCCGCAATAATGAGCAGTTCTTC. Its protein product is CASQPSQVLARNNEQFF. The whole variable domain, filled in from reference TRBV7-8 and TRBJ2-1, reads GAGVSQSPRYKVAKRGQDVALRCDPISGHVSLFWYQQALGQGPEFLTYFQNEAQLDKSGLPSDRFFAERPEGSVSTLKIQRTQQEDSAVYLCASQPSQVLARNNEQFFGPGTRLTVL.

V gene TRBV5-5 combines with J gene TRBJ1-1; unclear D gene. From germline, CDR1 is SGHKS and CDR2 YYEKEE (reference sequence). This CDR3 is built from 17 residues. The V gene lost 0 bases and the J gene lost 1 base, with 16 bases spanning the gap. The CDR3 DNA follows: TGTGCCAGCAGCTTGGCCGGTGTAGGGAGTCAGAACACTGAAGCTTTCTTT. This translates into CASSLAGVGSQNTEAFF.

This chain connects TRBV5-1 to TRBJ1-2, with TRBD1 matching 9 bases. The germline V gene encodes CDR1 SGHRS and CDR2 YFSETQ. The CDR3 is 14 amino acids. Trimming at V came to 5 bases and at J to 4 bases, leaving 6 bases not matched to a gene. The CDR3 here is CASSNRGQGYGYTF. CDR3 DNA sequence: TGCGCCAGCAGTAACAGGGGGCAAGGCTATGGCTACACCTTC.

The V and J genes are TRBV7-8 and TRBJ1-2, with 7 bases identical to TRBD1. CDR3 length: 14 amino acids. The J segment lost 8 bases and the V segment lost 6 bases, leaving 12 bases of the junction unmatched. Germline-derived CDR1 and CDR2 are SGHVS and FQNEAQ. The CDR3 loop is CASRGAGGRSGYTF. In DNA, the CDR3 is TGTGCCAGCAGGGGGGCAGGGGGTAGATCAGGCTACACCTTC.

The V gene is TRBV2, the J gene TRBJ2-5; 7 nucleotides align to TRBD2. This CDR3 contains 11 residues. The V gene's germline CDR1 is SNHLY and CDR2 FYNNEI. The ends lost 4 bases at V and 8 bases at J; junction bases unmatched: 1. CDR3 DNA sequence: TGTGCCAGCAGTGCGGGGGGTACCCAGTACTTC. Its protein is CASSAGGTQYF.

The rearrangement joins TRBV20-1 to TRBJ1-6, with TRBD1 identical over 7 bases. This CDR3 has 16 amino acids. The V gene's germline CDR1 is DFQATT and CDR2 SNEGSKA (reference sequence). J gave up 8 bases and V 0 bases, and 10 bases lay outside the gene matches. Here the CDR3 DNA reads TGCAGTGCTAGAGACCTTCCGACAGGGCGGCATTCACCCCTCCACTTT. Amino acids: CSARDLPTGRHSPLHF.

The V call is TRBV12-3 or TRBV12-4, the J call TRBJ1-4, with TRBD1 as a possible D gene (6 bases). V was cut by 7 bases and J by 5 bases, with 14 bases left in between. This CDR3 comprises 14 residues. DNA of the CDR3: TGTGCCAGCACCCGGACGGACAGAAATGAAAAACTGTTTTTT. Amino acid sequence: CASTRTDRNEKLFF.

The rearrangement links TRBV19 to TRBJ2-1, with 12 bases fitting TRBD2. This CDR3 has 16 residues. The V gene end was trimmed by 3 bases and the J gene end by 4 bases; junction bases not matched to a gene: 4. Germline CDR1 and CDR2: LNHDA and SQIVND (reference sequence). The CDR3 region has the DNA TGTGCCAGTAGTATCCGGACTAGCGGGATTTACAATGAGCAGTTCTTC. Protein: CASSIRTSGIYNEQFF. Complete variable domain (other parts from reference TRBV19 and TRBJ2-1): DGGITQSPKYLFRKEGQNVTLSCEQNLNHDAMYWYRQDPGQGLRLIYYSQIVNDFQKGDIAEGYSVSREKKESFPLTVTSAQKNPTAFYLCASSIRTSGIYNEQFFGPGTRLTVL.

This chain joins TRBV19 and TRBJ2-7; TRBD1 is a possible D gene (5 bases). The V gene's germline CDR1 is LNHDA and CDR2 SQIVND (reference sequence). V gave up 4 bases and J gave up 2 bases, with 12 bases separating them. The CDR3 loop spans 14 amino acids. CDR3 in DNA: TGTGCCAGTAGTAGTTCTCAGGGTGCCTACGAGCAGTACTTC. As protein: CASSSSQGAYEQYF.

The count of this clonotype is one. The V and J genes are TRBV7-6 and TRBJ2-7, with D possibly TRBD2 on 5 matching bases. This CDR3 is 14 amino acids long. Germline loops: CDR1 SGHVS, CDR2 FNYEAQ. The V end lost 4 bases, the J end lost 1 base, and 11 bases lay between the germline ends. The CDR3 DNA is TGTGCCAGCAGCTCAGCGGAAAAATCCTACGAGCAGTACTTC. Amino acids: CASSSAEKSYEQYF.

The chain links TRBV7-9 to TRBJ2-7, with a tentative D call TRBD1 (5 bases). The CDR3 loop spans 11 amino acids. Germline CDR1 reads SEHNR; CDR2 reads FQNEAQ (reference sequence). Trimming took off 5 bases at V and 6 bases at J, with 8 bases between the two ends. The CDR3 region is CASSAGCEQYF. The DNA of the CDR3 is TGTGCCAGCAGCGCAGGGTGCGAGCAGTACTTC.

The chain uses TRBV7-2 and TRBJ2-1; 12 nucleotides line up with TRBD2. CDR3 size: 16 residues. J gave up 7 bases and V 5 bases, and 9 bases lay outside the gene matches. Germline-derived CDR1 and CDR2 are SGHTA and FQGNSA. The CDR3 DNA sequence: TGTGCCAGCAGCAATACCGAGACTAGCGGGAGTAATGAGCAGTTCTTC. It specifies CASSNTETSGSNEQFF.

This clonotype has a handful of counts. This CDR3 is CASSFKGRETGELFF. Written as DNA, the CDR3 is TGTGCCAGCAGTTTTAAAGGGAGGGAAACCGGGGAGCTGTTTTTT. This chain joins TRBV7-2 and TRBJ2-2; 7 bases agree with TRBD2. From germline, CDR1 is SGHTA and CDR2 FQGNSA. With 6 bases clipped from V and 5 bases from J, the junction kept 9 bases outside the gene matches. The CDR3 loop spans 15 amino acids.

This clonotype was found a few times. The chain recombines TRBV7-6 with TRBJ2-3, with unresolved D. V lost 5 bases, J lost 1 base, and 13 bases lay in between. This CDR3 has 15 amino acids. CDR1 is SGHVS, CDR2 FNYEAQ, per germline. The DNA for the CDR3 is TGTGCCAGCAGCACCTACACGGACGGCACAGATACGCAGTATTTT. Residues: CASSTYTDGTDTQYF.

This clonotype was seen a few times. The rearrangement joins TRBV10-3 to TRBJ2-7; D gene ambiguous. Germline V gene sequence: CDR1 ENHRY, CDR2 SYGVKD. CDR3 length equals 14 residues. V lost 5 bases and J lost 5, with 16 bases in between. CDR3 nucleotides: TGTGCCATCAGTTACATTGCAGTTGGAGACGAGCAGTACTTC. Translating it yields CAISYIAVGDEQYF.

This clonotype is a singleton in its sample. The CDR3 spells CSARARVGASSADTQYF. CDR3 nucleotides: TGCAGTGCTAGAGCTAGGGTAGGGGCTAGCTCGGCAGATACGCAGTATTTT. The chain links TRBV20-1 to TRBJ2-3; possibly TRBD1 or TRBD2 for D (5 bases each). The CDR3 contains 17 residues. V was shortened by 1 base and J by 4 bases, with 21 bases between the two germline ends. Germline V gene sequence: CDR1 DFQATT, CDR2 SNEGSKA (reference sequence).

This chain joins TRBV19 and TRBJ2-1, with 11 bases identical to TRBD2. CDR1 and CDR2 (germline): LNHDA, SQIVND (reference sequence). The CDR3 is made up of 16 amino acids. After removal of 2 bases from V and 4 bases from J, the junction contained 4 bases not matched to a gene. CDR3 nucleotides: TGTGCCAGTAGTATACCGGGACTAGCGGTTTACAATGAGCAGTTCTTC. It codes for CASSIPGLAVYNEQFF.

There are many counts of this clonotype. The chain links TRBV6-4 to TRBJ2-1; no clear D gene. Per the germline V gene, CDR1 is MRHNA and CDR2 is SNTAGT. The CDR3 has 13 residues. V dropped 0 bases and J dropped 8 bases, with 8 bases sitting between them. The CDR3 region is CASSDSQNHEQFF. CDR3 sequence (DNA): TGTGCCAGCAGTGACTCCCAGAACCATGAGCAGTTCTTC.